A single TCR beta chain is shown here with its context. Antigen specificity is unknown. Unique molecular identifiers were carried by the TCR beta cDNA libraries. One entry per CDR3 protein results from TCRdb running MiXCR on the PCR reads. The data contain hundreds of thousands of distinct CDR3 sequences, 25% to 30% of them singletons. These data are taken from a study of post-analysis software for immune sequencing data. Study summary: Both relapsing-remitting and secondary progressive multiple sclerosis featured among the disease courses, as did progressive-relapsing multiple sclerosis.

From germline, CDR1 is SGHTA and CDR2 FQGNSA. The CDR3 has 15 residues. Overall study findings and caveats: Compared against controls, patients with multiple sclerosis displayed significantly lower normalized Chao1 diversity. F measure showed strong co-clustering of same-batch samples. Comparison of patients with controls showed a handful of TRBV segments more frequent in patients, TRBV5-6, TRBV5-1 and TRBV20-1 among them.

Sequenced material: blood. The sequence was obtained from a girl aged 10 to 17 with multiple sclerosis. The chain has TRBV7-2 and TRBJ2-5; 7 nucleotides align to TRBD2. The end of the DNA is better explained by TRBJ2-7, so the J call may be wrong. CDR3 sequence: CASSLTVGGPYEQYF. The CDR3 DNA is TGTGCCAGCAGCTTAACCGTGGGAGGGCCCTACGAGCAGTACTTC.